The clone carrying this TCR beta chain has a count of ten or more. Its antigen is unidentified. The entry originates in a study of T cell repertoires in cytomegalovirus infection. Study background: Public signatures in TCR beta pointed to CMV infection and matching HLA type. Study-wide results and caveats: Of the TCR beta families, the public ones yielded a cumulative frequency that identified carriers of CMV plus the relevant HLA. It was HLA-C-restricted CMV-specific TCR beta clonotypes that dominated the response ex vivo.

The CDR3 is made up of 12 amino acids. The V end lost 6 bases, the J end lost 6 bases, and 12 bases lay between the germline ends. CDR1 and CDR2 from the germline V gene are LNHDA and SQIVND (reference sequence). TCRdb reprocessed the reads with MiXCR, giving one entry per CDR3 protein. The repertoire has about 140,000 distinct CDR3 sequences, about 6.5% of them found once; the top ten carry 15% to 20%. The rearrangement uses TRBV19 and TRBJ2-7, with D maybe TRBD1 (7 bases). The sample comprised PBMCs. The receptor was derived from a human donor in good health (CMV status not recorded). Some clones in this sample may be carry-over from other donors' samples. CDR3 protein: CASRTGRGEQYF. CDR3 nucleotide sequence: TGTGCCAGTAGGACAGGGCGGGGCGAGCAGTACTTC.